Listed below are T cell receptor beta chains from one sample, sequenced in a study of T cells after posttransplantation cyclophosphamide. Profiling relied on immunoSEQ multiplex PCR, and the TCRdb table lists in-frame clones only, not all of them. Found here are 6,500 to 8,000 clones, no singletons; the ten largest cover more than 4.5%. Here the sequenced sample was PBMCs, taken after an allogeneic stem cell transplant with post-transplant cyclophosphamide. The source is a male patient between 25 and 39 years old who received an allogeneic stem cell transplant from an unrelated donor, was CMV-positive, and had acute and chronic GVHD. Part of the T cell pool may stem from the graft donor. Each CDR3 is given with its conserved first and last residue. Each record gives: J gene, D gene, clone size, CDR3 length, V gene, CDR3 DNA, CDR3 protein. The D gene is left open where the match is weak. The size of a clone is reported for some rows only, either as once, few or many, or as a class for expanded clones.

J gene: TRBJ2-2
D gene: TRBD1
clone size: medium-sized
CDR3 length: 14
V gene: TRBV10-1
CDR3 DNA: TGCGCCAGCAGTCCCGGGACAGGGGCCGGGGAGCTGTTTTTT
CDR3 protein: CASSPGTGAGELFF

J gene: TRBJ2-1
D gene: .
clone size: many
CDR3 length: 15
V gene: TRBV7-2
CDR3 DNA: TGTGCCAGCAGCCCCCTGGGTACAGCAAACAATGAGCAGTTCTTC
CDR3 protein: CASSPLGTANNEQFF

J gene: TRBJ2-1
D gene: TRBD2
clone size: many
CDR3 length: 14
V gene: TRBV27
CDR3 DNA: TGTGCCAGCAGTTTGGGACTAGCGGGAGGGGAGCAGTTCTTC
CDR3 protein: CASSLGLAGGEQFF

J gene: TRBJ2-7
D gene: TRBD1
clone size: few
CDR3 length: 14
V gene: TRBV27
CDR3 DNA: TGTGCCAGCAGTTTATCGGACAGGGGCTACGAGCAGTACTTC
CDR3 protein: CASSLSDRGYEQYF

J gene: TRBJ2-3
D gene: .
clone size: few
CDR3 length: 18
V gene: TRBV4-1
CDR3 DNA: TGCGCCAGCAGCCACTTACCTCCTGACGAGGCAACCACAGATACGCAGTATTTT
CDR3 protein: CASSHLPPDEATTDTQYF

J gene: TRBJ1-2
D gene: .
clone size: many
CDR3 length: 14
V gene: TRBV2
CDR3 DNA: TGTGCCAGCAGTGAGCTCCCAGCTAACTATGGCTACACCTTC
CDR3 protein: CASSELPANYGYTF

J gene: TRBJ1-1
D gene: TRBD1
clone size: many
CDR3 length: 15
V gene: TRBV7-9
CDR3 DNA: TGTGCCAGCAGCTCACCGGGACAGGGGAAGACTGAAGCTTTCTTT
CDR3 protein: CASSSPGQGKTEAFF

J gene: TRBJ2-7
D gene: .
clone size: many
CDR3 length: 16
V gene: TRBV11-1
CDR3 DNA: TGTGCCAGCAGCCCCTCGGGGGGCAGGGTTTACTACGAGCAGTACTTC
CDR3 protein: CASSPSGGRVYYEQYF

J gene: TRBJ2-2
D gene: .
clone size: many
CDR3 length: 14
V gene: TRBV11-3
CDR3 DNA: TGTGCCAGCAGCTCCGGGACTGGCGGGGGGGAGCTGTTTTTT
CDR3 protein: CASSSGTGGGELFF

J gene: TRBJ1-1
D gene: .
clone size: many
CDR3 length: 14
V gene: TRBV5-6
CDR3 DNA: TGTGCCAGCAGCTTGGTAGGGGTTGGCACTGAAGCTTTCTTT
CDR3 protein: CASSLVGVGTEAFF

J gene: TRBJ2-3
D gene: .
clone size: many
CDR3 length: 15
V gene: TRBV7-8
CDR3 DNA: TGTGCCAGCAGCTCGTACAGGGTCGGCACAGATACGCAGTATTTT
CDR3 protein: CASSSYRVGTDTQYF

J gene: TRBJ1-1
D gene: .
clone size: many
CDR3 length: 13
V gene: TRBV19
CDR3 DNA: TGTGCCAGTACCCCTCTTTCGCGCACTGAAGCTTTCTTT
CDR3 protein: CASTPLSRTEAFF

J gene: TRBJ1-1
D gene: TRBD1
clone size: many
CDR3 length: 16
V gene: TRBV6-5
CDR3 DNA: TGTGCCAGCAGTTACTCGCGCAGGGGGCGGTACACTGAAGCTTTCTTT
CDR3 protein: CASSYSRRGRYTEAFF

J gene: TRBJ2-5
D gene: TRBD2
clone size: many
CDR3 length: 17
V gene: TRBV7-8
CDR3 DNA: TGTGCCAGCAGCTGGGGACTAGCGGGGTTGGGGAAAGAGACCCAGTACTTC
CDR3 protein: CASSWGLAGLGKETQYF

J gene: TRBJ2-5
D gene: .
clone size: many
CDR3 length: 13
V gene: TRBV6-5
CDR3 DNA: TGTGCCAGCAGCCCAGGACAACAAGAGACCCAGTACTTC
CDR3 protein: CASSPGQQETQYF

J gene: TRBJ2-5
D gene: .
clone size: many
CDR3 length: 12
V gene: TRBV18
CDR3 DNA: TGTGCCAGCTCACCAGAGGAAGAGACCCAGTACTTC
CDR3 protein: CASSPEEETQYF

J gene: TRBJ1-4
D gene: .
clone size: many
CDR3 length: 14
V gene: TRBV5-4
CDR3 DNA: TGTGCCAGCAGAGGTGGAGGGTCGGACGAAAAACTGTTTTTT
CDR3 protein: CASRGGGSDEKLFF

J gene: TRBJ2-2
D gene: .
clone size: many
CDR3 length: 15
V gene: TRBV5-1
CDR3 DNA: TGCGCCAGCAGCCCGGGGACTGCGAACACCGGGGAGCTGTTTTTT
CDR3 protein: CASSPGTANTGELFF

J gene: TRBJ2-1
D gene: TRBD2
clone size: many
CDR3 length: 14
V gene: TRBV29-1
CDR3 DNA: TGCAGCGCCCGGGCGGGGGGAAATAACAATGAGCAGTTCTTC
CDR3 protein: CSARAGGNNNEQFF

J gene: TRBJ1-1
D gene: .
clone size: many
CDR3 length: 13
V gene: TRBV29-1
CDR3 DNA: TGCAGCGTTGGAAGGGGATTAAGCACTGAAGCTTTCTTT
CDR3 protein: CSVGRGLSTEAFF

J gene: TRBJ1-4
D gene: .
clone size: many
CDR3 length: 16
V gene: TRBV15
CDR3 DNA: TGTGCCACCAGCGGCGGGGACTTTGCAACTAATGAAAAACTGTTTTTT
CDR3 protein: CATSGGDFATNEKLFF

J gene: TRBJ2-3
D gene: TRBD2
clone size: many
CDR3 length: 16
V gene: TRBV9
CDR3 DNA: TGTGCCAGCAGCCCCTCGGGAGGGGTAAGCACAGATACGCAGTATTTT
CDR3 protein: CASSPSGGVSTDTQYF

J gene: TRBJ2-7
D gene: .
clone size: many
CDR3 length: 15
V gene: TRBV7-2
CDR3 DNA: TGTGCCAGCAGCTCACCCCTGGGGCGGACCTACGAGCAGTACTTC
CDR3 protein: CASSSPLGRTYEQYF

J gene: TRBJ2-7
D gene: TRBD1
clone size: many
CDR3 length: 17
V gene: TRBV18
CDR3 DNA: TGTGCCAGCTCACAGGAAGTAATAGGGACAGGGTCCTACGAGCAGTACTTC
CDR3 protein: CASSQEVIGTGSYEQYF

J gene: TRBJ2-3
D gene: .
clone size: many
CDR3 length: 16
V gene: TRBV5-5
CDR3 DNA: TGTGCCAGCAGCTTGGCCACGAACGGGAAGACAGATACGCAGTATTTT
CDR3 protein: CASSLATNGKTDTQYF

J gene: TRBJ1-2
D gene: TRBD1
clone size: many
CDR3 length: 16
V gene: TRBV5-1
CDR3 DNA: TGCGCCAGCAGCTTGGCCGTGTCCCAGGGGGCCGGTGGCTACACCTTC
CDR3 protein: CASSLAVSQGAGGYTF

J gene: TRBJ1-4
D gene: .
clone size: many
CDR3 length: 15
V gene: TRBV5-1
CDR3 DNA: TGCGCCAGCAGCTTGGGGGGGGGAACTAATGAAAAACTGTTTTTT
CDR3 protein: CASSLGGGTNEKLFF

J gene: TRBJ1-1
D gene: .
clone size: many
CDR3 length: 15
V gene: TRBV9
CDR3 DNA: TGTGCCAGCAGCGTAAACGAGGGAGCAAACACTGAAGCTTTCTTT
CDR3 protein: CASSVNEGANTEAFF

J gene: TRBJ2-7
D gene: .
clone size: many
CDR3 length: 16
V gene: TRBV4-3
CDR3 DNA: TGCGCCAGCAGCCAACGCTTCACGGGGGTTAACAACGAGCAGTACTTC
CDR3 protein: CASSQRFTGVNNEQYF

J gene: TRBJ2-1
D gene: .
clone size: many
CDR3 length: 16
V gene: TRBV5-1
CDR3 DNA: TGCGCCAGCAGCTTGGTAGGTGGGGGCGCGTACAATGAGCAGTTCTTC
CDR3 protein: CASSLVGGGAYNEQFF

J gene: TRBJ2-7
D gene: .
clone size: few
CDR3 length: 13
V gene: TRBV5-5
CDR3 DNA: TGTGCCAGCAGGGGCGGGTCCCCCTACGAGCAGTACTTC
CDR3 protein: CASRGGSPYEQYF

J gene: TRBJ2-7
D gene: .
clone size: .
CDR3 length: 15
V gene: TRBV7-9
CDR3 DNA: TGTGCCAGCAGCCCGTCGGTAGCGGAACCATACGAGCAGTACTTC
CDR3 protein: CASSPSVAEPYEQYF

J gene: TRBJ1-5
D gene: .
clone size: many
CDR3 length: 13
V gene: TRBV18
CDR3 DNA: TGTGCCAGCTCACCAGGAGTATTCGAGCCCCAGCATTTT
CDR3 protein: CASSPGVFEPQHF

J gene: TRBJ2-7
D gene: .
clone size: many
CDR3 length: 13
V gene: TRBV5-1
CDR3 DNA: TGCGCCAGCAGCTTGGAGGGGGTGGGGAGGCAGTACTTC
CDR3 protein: CASSLEGVGRQYF

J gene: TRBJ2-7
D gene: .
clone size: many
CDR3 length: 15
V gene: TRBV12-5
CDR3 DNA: TGTGCTAGTGGTACCTTCAGGGGATTCTCCTACGAGCAGTACTTC
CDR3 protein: CASGTFRGFSYEQYF

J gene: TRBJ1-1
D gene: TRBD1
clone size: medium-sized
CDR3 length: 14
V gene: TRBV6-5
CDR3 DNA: TGTGCCAGCAGTTCCGGGACAGGACACACTGAAGCTTTCTTT
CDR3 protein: CASSSGTGHTEAFF

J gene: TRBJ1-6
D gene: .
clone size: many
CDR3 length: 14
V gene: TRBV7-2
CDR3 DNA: TGTGCCAGCAGCTTAACCCAGGGGAATTCACCCCTCCACTTT
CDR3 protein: CASSLTQGNSPLHF

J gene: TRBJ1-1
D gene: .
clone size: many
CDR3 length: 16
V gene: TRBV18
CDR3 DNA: TGTGCCAGCTCACCCCTACCCCTCGGACAGAACACTGAAGCTTTCTTT
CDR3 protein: CASSPLPLGQNTEAFF

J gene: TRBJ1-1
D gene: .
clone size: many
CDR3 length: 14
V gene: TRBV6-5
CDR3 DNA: TGTGCCAGCAGTTACTCCTTAATGAACACTGAAGCTTTCTTT
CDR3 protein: CASSYSLMNTEAFF

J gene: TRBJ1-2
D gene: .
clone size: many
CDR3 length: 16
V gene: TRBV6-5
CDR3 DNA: TGTGCCAGCAGTTCCCCAGGGGCAGGGGCCTACTATGGCTACACCTTC
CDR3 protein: CASSSPGAGAYYGYTF

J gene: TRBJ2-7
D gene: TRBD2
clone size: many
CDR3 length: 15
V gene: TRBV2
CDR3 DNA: TGTGCCAGCAGCGAGCCACTAGCGGGTCTCTACGAGCAGTACTTC
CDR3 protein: CASSEPLAGLYEQYF